This T cell receptor beta chain was captured in a study of blood T cell repertoires in COVID-19. Background on the study: Sources were T cells, B-cell-depleted T cells, or PBMCs; the material itself was cDNA or gDNA.

Methods used by the authors: Amplification of reference gene primers provided the estimated nucleated cell counts. TCRdb's copy holds only in-frame clones and misses some; the assay was immunoSEQ multiplex PCR. V and J calls and clone size come straight from that table; D and trimming were deduced from the DNA. The sample comprises roughly 110,000 clones, 71% of which are singletons, and approximately 0.9% rests with the top ten. This clone showed up just a few times. Sequenced material: peripheral blood. The clonotype originates from a human donor with acute or convalescent COVID-19. The donor label of this sample is uncertain.

The CDR3 here is CASSLGGQNTGELFF. CDR3 coding DNA: TGTGCCAGCAGCTTAGGGGGCCAGAACACCGGGGAGCTGTTTTTT. The chain is built from TRBV7-2 and TRBJ2-2, with a tentative D call TRBD1 (5 bases). Germline CDR1 SGHTA, CDR2 FQGNSA. Trimming left V 1 base short and J 1 base short, with 7 bases between. The CDR3 has 15 residues.